This T cell receptor (beta chain) was obtained from a study of graft-versus-host responses after intestinal transplantation. Study in general: Recipients received multivisceral, liver-intestinal, or isolated intestinal transplants. Every one of the recipients received anti-thymocyte globulin induction and afterwards took tacrolimus and steroids for around 3 years.

The data were produced by immunoSEQ multiplex PCR, yet TCRdb's version contains in-frame clones alone and is incomplete. The table shows roughly 110,000 clones, with 90% to 95% occurring only once. As to this clone: Its antigen is undetermined.

V was shortened by 5 bases and J by 4 bases, with 17 bases between the two germline ends. Germline-derived CDR1 and CDR2 are LGHNA and YNFKEQ. This CDR3 comprises 16 residues. Sequenced here: unstimulated CD4+ T cells sorted from spleen or lymph node cells, sampled before transplant. The receptor was derived from a human donor who was the organ donor for an intestinal transplant. V usage is TRBV4-2 and J usage is TRBJ1-4; a possible D gene is TRBD1 (5 bases). The CDR3 coding sequence is TGTGCCAGCAGCGGAGGCGGGTGGGGGGGTAATGAAAAACTGTTTTTT. Amino acids: CASSGGGWGGNEKLFF.